This passage covers 8 T cell receptor beta chains from one sample sequenced in a study of blood T cells in healthy people across ages (dated by TCRdb to about 2015). Library preparation used 5' RACE. Sequencer: Illumina HiSeq 2500. The second PCR ran for roughly 7 to 12 cycles and used a J-beta primer mix along with a sample-barcoded 5' primer. The raw public data were reprocessed by TCRdb itself: fastp quality trimming at Q25, MiXCR clonotype calling, in-frame beta chains only. Rows with one shared CDR3 protein collapse into an entry with the most common genes and DNA. For this sample the table gives almost 800,000 distinct CDR3 sequences, of which 58% were detected only once. The ten top clones hold about 20% of the sample. What was sequenced was blood. These receptor sequences come from a man aged 25 to 45 in good health.

The J gene is TRBJ2-7, the V gene TRBV7-6, with 8 nucleotides matching TRBD1. TRBJ2-4 explains the end of the DNA better; the J call may be wrong. The CDR3 extends over 19 amino acids. The V gene's germline CDR1 is SGHVS and CDR2 FNYEAQ. CDR3 DNA sequence: TGTGCCAGCAGCCCTATTGCGACAGGGGATCTATTAGCCAAAAACATTCAGTACTTC. Protein product: CASSPIATGDLLAKNIQYF.

The V and J genes are TRBV7-2 and TRBJ2-7; D is possibly TRBD1 (5 bases). Trimming stripped 4 bases from V and 2 bases from J, with 18 bases between. Germline V gives CDR1 SGHTA, CDR2 FQGNSA. The CDR3 sequence is 16 residues long. The CDR3 nucleotides read TGTGCCAGCAGCTCGCTCGCAGGGTTGAGTGCCTACGAGCAGTACTTC. This translates into CASSSLAGLSAYEQYF.

The chain joins TRBV7-6 to TRBJ2-1, with a tentative D call TRBD2 (6 bases). The V end was cut by 1 base, the J end by 0 bases, with 28 bases between. Germline CDR1 and CDR2: SGHVS and FNYEAQ. The CDR3 is 22 amino acids. CDR3 residues: CASSLEGLGGVLSVSSYNEQFF. The CDR3, as DNA: TGTGCCAGCAGCTTAGAAGGCCTTGGCGGGGTCCTTTCCGTTAGCTCCTACAATGAGCAGTTCTTC.

The V and J genes are TRBV4-3 and TRBJ2-1, with D uncertain. V shed 0 bases and J shed 9 bases, with 12 bases lying between them. The CDR3 has 14 residues. Germline loops: CDR1 LGHNA, CDR2 YSLEER. This chain's CDR3 is CASSQDRADGEQFF. CDR3 sequence (DNA): TGCGCCAGCAGCCAAGATCGGGCAGACGGTGAGCAGTTCTTC.

V gene TRBV20-1 combines with J gene TRBJ1-5; D possibly corresponds to TRBD1 (6 bases). The CDR3 extends over 16 amino acids. V was pared by 0 bases and J by 4 bases, with 16 bases between. The germline V gene has CDR1 DFQATT and CDR2 SNEGSKA (reference sequence). The CDR3 loop reads CSARDNLGHQNQPQHF. The CDR3 DNA reads TGCAGTGCTAGAGACAATCTGGGACACCAGAATCAGCCCCAGCATTTT.

This clonotype appeared once. The germline gene is not matched at one end of the junction; a read error may be the cause. V usage is TRBV18 and J usage is TRBJ2-4, with D possibly matching TRBD1 (6 bases). This CDR3 is 13 amino acids long. Per the germline V gene, CDR1 is KGHSH and CDR2 is LQKENI. Written as DNA, the CDR3 is TGTGCCAGCTCTCGGGACAACCGGGGTATTCAGTATTTC. Protein: CASSRDNRGIQYF.

The CDR3 here is CASSFTTGGASTGEQYF. The CDR3 DNA reads TGTGCCAGCAGCTTTACGACAGGGGGAGCCTCTACGGGGGAGCAGTACTTC. The chain is built from TRBV7-6 and TRBJ2-4, with 9 bases fitting TRBD1. The germline V gene has CDR1 SGHVS and CDR2 FNYEAQ. CDR3 size: 17 residues. With V trimmed by 3 bases and J by 13 bases, 19 bases remained unmatched.

The genes are TRBV13 and TRBJ2-1; 13 nucleotides align to TRBD2. The CDR3 length is 24 residues. Germline values: CDR1 PRHDT, CDR2 FYEKMQ (reference sequence). The trim removed 4 bases at V and 0 bases at J, leaving 24 bases unmatched. The CDR3, as DNA: TGTGCCAGCAGCTCAGGGTCCCCTGGACTAGCGGGGGAAACCCGGGTGAGCTCCTACAATGAGCAGTTCTTC. Its protein product is CASSSGSPGLAGETRVSSYNEQFF.